This T cell receptor beta chain derives from a study of T-cell memory formation after mild COVID-19. Across the study: TCR clusters mostly belonged to single donors.

This clonotype showed up just a few times. Its antigen is as yet unknown. Overall study results and limits: Pre-infection memory showed some responding clones, and this suggested that cross-reactive memory joined. Clones contracting across day 15 to 85 had a balanced CD4/CD8 profile; later expanding clones leaned CD4+.

CDR1 and CDR2 (germline): SEHNR, FQNEAQ (reference sequence). J gave up 1 base and V 5 bases, and 6 bases lay outside the gene matches. This CDR3 has 16 amino acids. TCR alpha and TCR beta cDNA libraries carrying sample barcodes and UMIs were produced by 5'RACE using constant-segment primers. TCRdb reprocessed the 5' RACE reads via MiXCR and lists one record per CDR3 protein. The table has approximately 250,000 distinct CDR3 sequences, 16% seen once. Material: PBMCs or a T cell subset sorted from them (not recorded which). The rearrangement links TRBV7-9 to TRBJ2-3; 10 positions agree with TRBD2. This sequence originates from a young man who had mild COVID-19 (a few samples of this study predate the infection). Cell type and time point are not known. The CDR3 protein is CASSDPGTSGTDTQYF. CDR3 coding DNA: TGTGCCAGCAGCGACCCCGGGACTAGCGGCACAGATACGCAGTATTTT.